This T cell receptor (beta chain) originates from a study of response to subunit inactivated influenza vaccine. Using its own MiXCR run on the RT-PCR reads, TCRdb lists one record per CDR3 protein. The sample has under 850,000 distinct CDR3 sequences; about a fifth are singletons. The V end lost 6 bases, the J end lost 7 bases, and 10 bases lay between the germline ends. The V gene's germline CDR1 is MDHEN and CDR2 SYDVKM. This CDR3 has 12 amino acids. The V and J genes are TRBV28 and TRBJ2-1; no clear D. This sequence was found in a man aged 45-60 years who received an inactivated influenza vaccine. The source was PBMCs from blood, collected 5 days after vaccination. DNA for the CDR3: TGTGCCAGCAGCCCACCGTGGAATGAGCAGTTCTTC. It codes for CASSPPWNEQFF.